This paragraph covers one TCR beta chain sequence. This sample stems from a study of T cell responses to AZD1222 COVID-19 vaccine. TCRdb keeps only in-frame clones here, not all; method: immunoSEQ multiplex PCR. The sample has 90,000 to 130,000 clones; approximately 94% are singletons. The germline V gene encodes CDR1 KGHSH and CDR2 LQKENI. CDR3 length: 12 amino acids. V gave up 5 bases and J gave up 3 bases, with 8 bases separating them. This sample comprised peripheral blood, obtained 28 days after the second AZD1222 dose. V usage is TRBV18 and J usage is TRBJ2-7; the D gene is possibly TRBD2 (5 bases). This TCR came from an adult who received the AZD1222 COVID-19 vaccine. DNA for the CDR3: TGTGCCAGCTCAACAAGCGGCTACGAGCAGTACTTC. Its protein product is CASSTSGYEQYF.